This TCR beta chain was recorded in a study of a mutant IDH1 vaccine in newly diagnosed glioma. For the study at large: Once 4-6 weeks had passed after radiotherapy alone, vaccination started, or it started with temozolomide cycles. Previous care, which was radiotherapy, temozolomide, or both, most often involved both. The V12 visit happened in week 35, and the V13 visit happened in week 47. Findings and limits, study-wide: Pseudoprogression appears to have had no connection to changes in top peripheral T cell clonotypes.

This table comes from immunoSEQ multiplex PCR, and its TCRdb copy is limited to in-frame clones, with some not included. The sample yields about 68,000 clones, 84% seen once. Comments on this clone: The antigen remains unidentified.

As to time point: week 35, safety follow-up. Every vaccination contained 300 ug of the mutant IDH1 20-mer peptide and was paired with topical imiquimod. The CDR3 sequence is 14 residues long. Trimming took 5 bases from V and 2 from J; bases not matched to a gene: 5. CDR1 SNHLY and CDR2 FYNNEI come from the germline V gene. The material was PBMCs, obtained from a glioma patient whose treatment included an IDH1 peptide vaccine. This chain uses TRBV2 with TRBJ2-7; 8 positions match TRBD2. The TCR comes from a man between 18 and 35 years old with glioma. CDR3 loop: CASSFSGVTYEQYF. CDR3 coding DNA: TGTGCCAGCAGTTTTAGCGGGGTAACCTACGAGCAGTACTTC.